This entry describes one T cell receptor (beta chain). The data belong to a study of T cells in tuberculosis. Study in general: This South African cohort compared adolescents with or without latent tuberculosis against adults with active tuberculosis. Samples predate treatment or fall within its first 7 days.

The time point is: new active TB diagnosis, blood taken before or within 7 days of starting treatment. Tuberculosis was confirmed by positive sputum smear and/or M. tuberculosis culture. The CDR3 extends over 14 amino acids. Germline CDR1 LNHDA, CDR2 SQIVND (reference sequence). V was shortened by 3 bases and J by 4 bases, with 12 bases between the two germline ends. Data came from immunoSEQ multiplex PCR; TCRdb stores just in-frame clones and leaves some out. The profile shows 30,000 to 40,000 clones, roughly 93% of them singletons. This chain links TRBV19 with TRBJ1-1; a weak D match, TRBD1 (5 bases). This receptor was taken from an adult with tuberculosis. Material: PBMCs, obtained at tuberculosis diagnosis. The CDR3 sequence: CASSIKGALTEAFF. DNA for the CDR3: TGTGCCAGTAGTATCAAAGGGGCCCTCACTGAAGCTTTCTTT.